The 32 T cell receptor beta chains presented below share a single source sample, sequenced in a study of CD8+CD57+ T cells in acquired aplastic anemia. CDR3 and TCR beta VDJ profiling relied on genomic DNA as the template. TCRdb reprocessed the reads via MiXCR and lists one record per CDR3 protein. The sample lists a few hundred thousand distinct CDR3 sequences, 34% occurring once. Sequencing was done on a sample of sorted CD4+, CD8+, or CD8+CD57+ T cells (not recorded which) from PBMCs. Every receptor here comes from a human donor in good health, serving as a control.

In its sample, this clonotype was seen many times. V usage is TRBV15 and J usage is TRBJ2-6; D not resolved. The ends were cut back, 0 bases at V and 0 bases at J, with 3 bases in the middle. The CDR3 runs to 15 residues. Germline V lookup: CDR1 LNHNV, CDR2 YYDKDF (reference sequence). Here the CDR3 reads CATSRDLSGANVLTF. The DNA for the CDR3 is TGTGCCACCAGCAGAGATCTCTCTGGGGCCAACGTCCTGACTTTC.

This clonotype has more than one count but fewer than ten. V gene TRBV11-2 combines with J gene TRBJ1-4, with TRBD1 matching over 7 bases. The CDR3 sequence is 13 residues long. Germline V gene lookup returns CDR1 SGHAT and CDR2 FQNNGV. The ends lost 4 bases at V and 10 bases at J; junction bases unmatched: 6. This chain's CDR3 is CASSSRQGGKLFF. CDR3 coding DNA: TGTGCCAGCAGCTCTAGACAGGGAGGAAAACTGTTTTTT.

The genes are TRBV7-3 and TRBJ1-5; unclear D gene. This CDR3 is built from 13 residues. V was clipped by 0 bases and J by 10 bases, with 10 bases between them. Germline values: CDR1 SGHTA, CDR2 FQGTGA. CDR3 amino acids: CASSLTSSLPQHF. The CDR3 bases are TGTGCCAGCAGCTTAACGTCGAGTCTACCCCAGCATTTT.

This clonotype has ten or more counts. V and J are TRBV7-2 and TRBJ1-5; D perhaps matches TRBD1 (5 bases). V was clipped by 4 bases and J by 7 bases, with 14 bases between them. The CDR3 runs to 14 residues. Germline V CDR1 and CDR2: SGHTA, FQGNSA. The CDR3 DNA sequence: TGTGCCAGCAGCTCCCAAGGTCGGGGGCAGCCCCAGCATTTT. It codes for CASSSQGRGQPQHF.

The sample holds many counts of this clonotype. The CDR3, as DNA: TGCGCCAGCAGTGCAACAGGGGGCTCTAGCACAGATACGCAGTATTTT. Translating gives CASSATGGSSTDTQYF. The rearrangement links TRBV10-1 to TRBJ2-3, with TRBD1 matching 9 bases. This CDR3 contains 16 residues. The ends lost 4 bases at V and 0 bases at J; junction bases unmatched: 5. Germline V gene lookup returns CDR1 WNHNN and CDR2 SYGVQD (reference sequence).

The table lists this clonotype with a few counts. The chain carries TRBV20-1 and TRBJ2-1; 14 bases line up with TRBD2. V was pared by 3 bases and J by 9 bases, with 13 bases of the junction left unmatched. The CDR3 runs to 17 residues. Germline V gene lookup returns CDR1 DFQATT and CDR2 SNEGSKA (reference sequence). The DNA of the CDR3 is TGCAGTGCTAGTTACACCGGGACTAGCGGGAGATGGGGTGAGCAGTTCTTC. The encoded protein is CSASYTGTSGRWGEQFF.

V gene TRBV18 combines with J gene TRBJ2-7; 8 positions agree with TRBD1. Trimming cost V 3 bases and J 1 base; bases outside gene matches: 2. The CDR3 runs 14 residues. Germline CDR1 and CDR2: KGHSH and LQKENI. CDR3 amino acids: CASSPDRDSYEQYF. CDR3 coding DNA: TGTGCCAGCTCACCGGACAGGGATTCCTACGAGCAGTACTTC.

This clonotype has at least ten counts. J is TRBJ2-7 and V is TRBV20-1, with 13 bases fitting TRBD2. The CDR3 extends over 12 amino acids. V lost 8 bases to trimming and J lost 5 bases; unmatched junction nucleotides: 3. CDR1 and CDR2 (germline): DFQATT, SNEGSKA (reference sequence). This CDR3 is CSMGLAGHEQYF. The CDR3 nucleotides are TGCAGTATGGGACTAGCGGGACACGAGCAGTACTTC.

The chain is built from TRBV12-3 or TRBV12-4 and TRBJ2-1; 10 bases align to TRBD2. The CDR3 has 16 amino acids. Trimming took 7 bases from V and 2 from J; bases not matched to a gene: 8. The CDR3 DNA is TGTGCCAGCACCCGCAACCTAGCGGGGGCCTACAATGAGCAGTTCTTC. Protein product: CASTRNLAGAYNEQFF.

This chain joins TRBV29-1 and TRBJ1-1; tentative D call: TRBD1 (5 bases). Germline loops: CDR1 SQVTM, CDR2 ANQGSEA. The CDR3 is 15 residues long. V was pared by 4 bases and J by 3 bases, with 18 bases between. The CDR3 sequence: CSVALDPGAYTEAFF. DNA for the CDR3: TGCAGCGTTGCCTTGGACCCCGGGGCCTACACTGAAGCTTTCTTT.

This clonotype has a handful of counts. V is TRBV5-1 and J is TRBJ2-2; 11 bases align to TRBD2. This CDR3 region has 15 residues. CDR1 is SGHRS, CDR2 YFSETQ, per germline. The junction had 4 bases not matched to a gene; V was cut back by 5 bases and J by 4 bases. For the CDR3, the DNA is TGCGCCAGCAGACCTAGCGGGGGGATCACCGGGGAGCTGTTTTTT. Amino acids: CASRPSGGITGELFF.

This clonotype appeared many times. CDR3 loop: CASSPLASGYEQYF. Here the CDR3 DNA reads TGTGCCAGCAGCCCATTAGCATCAGGGTACGAGCAGTACTTC. The chain recombines TRBV7-8 with TRBJ2-7; possibly TRBD1 for D (5 bases). Germline CDR1 SGHVS, CDR2 FQNEAQ. This CDR3 spans 14 amino acids. Trimming shortened V by 5 bases and J by 4 bases, and 15 bases separated the two germline ends.

The chain employs TRBV5-6 and TRBJ1-6, with a possible D match to TRBD1 (6 bases). Trimming took 4 bases from V and 4 from J, leaving 18 bases between them. This CDR3 region has 17 residues. CDR1 SGHDT and CDR2 YYEEEE come from the germline V gene. CDR3 sequence (DNA): TGTGCCAGCAGCCGACGGACGGGGGCTTTATATAATTCACCCCTCCACTTT. Translating gives CASSRRTGALYNSPLHF.

This clonotype was detected only a few times. Its ends do not fully match the called genes, so a read error is possible. V usage is TRBV5-4 and J usage is TRBJ1-2; D is ambiguous. Germline values: CDR1 SGHNT, CDR2 YYREEE (reference sequence). This CDR3 region has 14 residues. The CDR3, as DNA: TGTGCCAGCAGATTGGGATGGGCAGGCTATGGCTACACCTTC. As protein: CASRLGWAGYGYTF.

This clonotype occurred once. The chain combines TRBV25-1 with TRBJ2-4, with TRBD2 as a possible D gene (6 bases). The CDR3 is 14 amino acids. V gave up 6 bases and J gave up 7 bases, with 16 bases separating them. Germline-derived CDR1 and CDR2 are MGHDK and SYGVNS. CDR3 residues: CASSFLLGRNIQYF. In DNA form, the CDR3 reads TGTGCCAGCAGCTTCCTCTTAGGGAGGAACATTCAGTACTTC.

Notes on this clonotype: A much larger clone differs from this one at a single base, so this may be a read error. Given the absence of the conserved phenylalanine or tryptophan at the CDR3 end, a read error is likely. The rearrangement links TRBV19 to TRBJ1-5, with D maybe TRBD1 (6 bases). Trimming removed 3 bases at V and 2 bases at J, with 23 bases between. The germline V gene encodes CDR1 LNHDA and CDR2 SQIVND (reference sequence). The CDR3 extends over 19 amino acids. CDR3 protein: CASSIAWKQGRRGNQPQHL. Written as DNA, the CDR3 is TGTGCCAGTAGTATTGCGTGGAAACAGGGACGACGGGGCAATCAGCCCCAGCATCTT.

This clonotype appeared many times. This chain links TRBV7-2 with TRBJ2-5; 7 nucleotides align to TRBD2. The junction had 3 bases not matched to a gene; V was cut back by 3 bases and J by 2 bases. There are 14 residues in the CDR3. Germline values: CDR1 SGHTA, CDR2 FQGNSA. CDR3 sequence (DNA): TGTGCCAGCAGCTTTCAAGCGGGACAAGAGACCCAGTACTTC. Translating it yields CASSFQAGQETQYF.

The chain links TRBV2 to TRBJ2-7, with 7 bases lining up with TRBD2. Germline V CDR1 and CDR2: SNHLY, FYNNEI. This CDR3 contains 14 residues. The DNA for the CDR3 is TGTGCTAGGGACCCCCGGGCGGGAGCACCCGAGCAGTACTTC. This sequence encodes CARDPRAGAPEQYF.

Comment on this clonotype: This may be a read error: a much more frequent sequence differs by one nucleotide. The chain is built from TRBV6-1 and TRBJ1-6; D ambiguous. The V gene's germline CDR1 is MNHNS and CDR2 SASEGT. There are 14 residues in the CDR3. The CDR3 DNA sequence: TGTGCCAGCAGGACTGGGATGTCTAATCCACCCCTCCACTTT. Encoded protein: CASRTGMSNPPLHF.

This clonotype was counted many times. The rearrangement uses TRBV7-2 and TRBJ1-2; D not certain. The V gene lost 1 base and the J gene lost 4 bases, with 10 bases spanning the gap. Germline V gene data show CDR1 as SGHTA and CDR2 as FQGNSA. This CDR3 spans 14 amino acids. The CDR3 protein is CASSLEVTFYGYTF. The CDR3 DNA reads as TGTGCCAGCAGCTTAGAGGTCACTTTCTATGGCTACACCTTC.

This clonotype turned up a few times. This chain uses TRBV27 with TRBJ2-1; either TRBD1 or TRBD2 may supply D (5 bases each). In germline, CDR1 is MNHEY, CDR2 SMNVEV (reference sequence). This CDR3 has 15 residues. Trimming took off 8 bases at V and 6 bases at J, with 20 bases between the two ends. Written as DNA, the CDR3 is TGTGCCAGCCTATACCGGGACGGACCCCTCAATGAGCAGTTCTTC. This encodes CASLYRDGPLNEQFF.

This chain connects TRBV9 to TRBJ2-3; perhaps TRBD2 as D (6 bases). Per germline, CDR1 SGDLS and CDR2 YYNGEE. Trimming left V 3 bases short and J 2 bases short, with 22 bases between. The CDR3 covers 18 residues. The CDR3 loop reads CASSGKGLSPGFTDTQYF. DNA for the CDR3: TGTGCCAGCAGCGGTAAAGGACTATCTCCCGGGTTCACAGATACGCAGTATTTT.

A few counts support this clonotype. V is TRBV28 and J is TRBJ1-1; D remains ambiguous. Deletions cut 6 bases from V and 1 base from J, with 9 bases between. The CDR3 has 13 amino acids. Germline CDR1 and CDR2: MDHEN and SYDVKM. CDR3 sequence reads: CASSHTGNTEAFF. CDR3 nucleotide sequence: TGTGCCAGCAGCCACACGGGGAACACTGAAGCTTTCTTT.

Concerning this clonotype itself: A junction boundary mismatches the germline segment, possibly from a read error. V usage is TRBV5-1 and J usage is TRBJ2-3, with TRBD1 identical over 8 bases. The CDR3 runs 17 residues. CDR1 SGHRS and CDR2 YFSETQ come from the germline V gene. CDR3 DNA: TGCGCCAGCAGCTCTGGACCCGCAGGGGGCCGCACAGATACGCAGTGTTTT. Its translation: CASSSGPAGGRTDTQCF.

This clonotype occurred many times. The junction shows a germline mismatch at one end, possibly a read error. J is TRBJ1-3 and V is TRBV2; no firm D call. This CDR3 is built from 10 residues. Germline V gene lookup returns CDR1 SNHLY and CDR2 FYNNEI. Here the CDR3 reads CASSGDTIYF. The DNA for the CDR3 is TGTGCCAGCAGTGGAGACACCATATATTTT.

This CDR3 reads CASSPRTGVENEQYF. CDR3 nucleotides: TGTGCCAGTAGTCCACGGACAGGGGTGGAAAACGAGCAGTACTTC. The chain combines TRBV19 with TRBJ2-7, with 9 bases lining up with TRBD1. V lost 5 bases and J lost 5; bases outside the gene matches: 10. The germline gives CDR1 LNHDA, CDR2 SQIVND (reference sequence). This CDR3 spans 15 amino acids.

This clonotype came up many times. The chain uses TRBV20-1 and TRBJ2-7, with TRBD2 matching 8 bases. V lost 5 bases and J lost 4; bases outside the gene matches: 7. The CDR3 contains 13 residues. Germline lookup yields CDR1 DFQATT and CDR2 SNEGSKA (reference sequence). The CDR3 sequence is CSAVSGSSYEQYF. For the CDR3, the DNA is TGCAGTGCTGTAAGCGGGAGTAGTTACGAGCAGTACTTC.

The chain uses TRBV10-1 and TRBJ2-7, with D hard to call. Germline V lookup: CDR1 WNHNN, CDR2 SYGVQD (reference sequence). V lost 7 bases and J lost 2, with 9 bases in between. This CDR3 region has 12 residues. The chain's CDR3 is CASMSGTYEQYV. In DNA, the CDR3 is TGCGCCAGCATGAGTGGCACCTACGAGCAGTACGTC.

This clonotype was observed at least ten times. The chain recombines TRBV13 with TRBJ2-5; perhaps TRBD1 as D (6 bases). V was shortened by 0 bases and J by 1 base, with 9 bases between the two germline ends. The length of the CDR3 is 15 residues. The germline CDR1 and CDR2 sequences are PRHDT and FYEKMQ (reference sequence). The CDR3 region is CASSLGQGVQETQYF. For the CDR3, the DNA is TGTGCCAGCAGCTTAGGACAGGGCGTCCAAGAGACCCAGTACTTC.

There are a few counts of this clonotype. The J gene is TRBJ2-1, the V gene TRBV30; D is undetermined. The CDR3 contains 13 residues. The V gene's germline CDR1 is GTSNPN and CDR2 SVGIG (reference sequence). Deletions cut 2 bases from V and 7 bases from J, with 12 bases between. The CDR3 is CAWSPDRHNEQFF. CDR3 DNA sequence: TGTGCCTGGAGTCCCGACCGCCATAATGAGCAGTTCTTC. Variable domain in full (rest from reference TRBV30 and TRBJ2-1): SQTIHQWPATLVQPVGSPLSLECTVEGTSNPNLYWYRQAAGRGLQLLFYSVGIGQISSEVPQNLSASRPQDRQFILSSKKLLLSDSGFYLCAWSPDRHNEQFFGPGTRLTVL.

The rearrangement links TRBV6-2 or TRBV6-3 to TRBJ1-1, with D unresolved. The CDR3 loop spans 14 amino acids. The V gene's germline CDR1 is MNHEY and CDR2 SVGEGT. V dropped 6 bases and J dropped 1 base, with 12 bases sitting between them. DNA of the CDR3: TGTGCCAGCAGCTCAGAGGGTGGGAACACTGAAGCTTTCTTT. Protein: CASSSEGGNTEAFF.

Points on this clonotype: Just one base apart from a much larger clone, this may be a read error. The chain links TRBV4-1 to TRBJ1-2; D might be TRBD1 (6 bases). Looked up from germline, CDR1 is MGHRA and CDR2 is YSYEKL. CDR3 length equals 13 residues. The CDR3 protein is CAGSQEIRGGYTF. CDR3 bases: TGCGCCGGCAGCCAAGAAATCAGGGGCGGCTACACCTTC.